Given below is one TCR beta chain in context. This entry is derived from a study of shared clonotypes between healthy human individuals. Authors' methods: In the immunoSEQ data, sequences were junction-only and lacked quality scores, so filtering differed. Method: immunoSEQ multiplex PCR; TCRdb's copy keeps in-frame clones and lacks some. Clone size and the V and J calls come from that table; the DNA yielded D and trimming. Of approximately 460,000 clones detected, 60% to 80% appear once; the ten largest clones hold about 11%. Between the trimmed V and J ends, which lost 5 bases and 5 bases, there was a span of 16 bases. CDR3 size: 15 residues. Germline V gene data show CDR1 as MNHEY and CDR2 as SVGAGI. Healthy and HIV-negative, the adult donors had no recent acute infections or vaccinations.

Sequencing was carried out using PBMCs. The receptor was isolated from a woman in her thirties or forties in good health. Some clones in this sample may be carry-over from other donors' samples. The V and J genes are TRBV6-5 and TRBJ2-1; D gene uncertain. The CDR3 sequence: CASSPRQFYHNEQFF. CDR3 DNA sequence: TGTGCCAGCAGTCCACGACAATTTTACCACAATGAGCAGTTCTTC.